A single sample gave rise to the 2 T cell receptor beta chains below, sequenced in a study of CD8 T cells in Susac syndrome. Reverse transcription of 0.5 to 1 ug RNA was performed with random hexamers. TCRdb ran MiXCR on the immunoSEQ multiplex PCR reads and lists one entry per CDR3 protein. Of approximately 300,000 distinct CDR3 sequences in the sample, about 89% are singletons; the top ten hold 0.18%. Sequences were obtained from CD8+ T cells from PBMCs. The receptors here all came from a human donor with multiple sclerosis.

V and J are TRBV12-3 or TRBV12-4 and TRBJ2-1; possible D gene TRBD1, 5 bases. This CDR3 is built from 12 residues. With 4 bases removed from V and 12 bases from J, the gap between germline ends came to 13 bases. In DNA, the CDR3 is TGTGCCAGCAGTTCGCGGACAATGGGGCAGTTCTTC. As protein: CASSSRTMGQFF.

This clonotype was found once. CDR3: CASSATVRNNYGYTF. The CDR3 coding sequence is TGTGCCAGCAGTGCAACAGTACGCAATAACTATGGCTACACCTTC. This sequence joins TRBV2 and TRBJ1-2; D call uncertain. The CDR3 has 15 amino acids. Germline CDR1 and CDR2: SNHLY and FYNNEI. V gave up 4 bases and J gave up 1 base, with 13 bases separating them.